This T cell receptor beta chain was recorded in a study of T cells in Graves' hyperthyroidism and ophthalmopathy. Across the whole study: Specimen type is peripheral blood, collected at initial diagnosis prior to any treatment. Regarding the study as a whole: Expanded thyroid clonotypes (above 0.001) were mostly also found in blood.

V shed 6 bases and J shed 3 bases, with 16 bases lying between them. CDR3 length: 14 amino acids. CDR1 DFQATT and CDR2 SNEGSKA come from the germline V gene (reference sequence). Under 3 months was the duration of disease in ophthalmopathy patients, who also had a Clinical Activity Score of at least 3 and a NOSPECS grade of at least 4. Fresh 10 ml peripheral blood yielded PBMCs. As for this clonotype: Its antigen is as yet unknown.

The CDR3 regions of TCR beta were amplified from RNA transcripts. HTBI primers were the set used in a first-round RT-PCR of the TCR CDR3. TCRdb recomputed calls from the multiplex PCR reads with MiXCR, one row per CDR3 protein. The table has under 40,000 distinct CDR3 sequences, around 52% seen once. Sample: blood. The source is a woman in her thirties or forties with Graves' ophthalmopathy. V and J are TRBV20-1 and TRBJ2-3, with D possibly matching TRBD2 (6 bases). In nucleotides, the CDR3 is TGCAGTGCCACGACTAGTAGTATGACAGATACGCAGTATTTT. Protein: CSATTSSMTDTQYF.